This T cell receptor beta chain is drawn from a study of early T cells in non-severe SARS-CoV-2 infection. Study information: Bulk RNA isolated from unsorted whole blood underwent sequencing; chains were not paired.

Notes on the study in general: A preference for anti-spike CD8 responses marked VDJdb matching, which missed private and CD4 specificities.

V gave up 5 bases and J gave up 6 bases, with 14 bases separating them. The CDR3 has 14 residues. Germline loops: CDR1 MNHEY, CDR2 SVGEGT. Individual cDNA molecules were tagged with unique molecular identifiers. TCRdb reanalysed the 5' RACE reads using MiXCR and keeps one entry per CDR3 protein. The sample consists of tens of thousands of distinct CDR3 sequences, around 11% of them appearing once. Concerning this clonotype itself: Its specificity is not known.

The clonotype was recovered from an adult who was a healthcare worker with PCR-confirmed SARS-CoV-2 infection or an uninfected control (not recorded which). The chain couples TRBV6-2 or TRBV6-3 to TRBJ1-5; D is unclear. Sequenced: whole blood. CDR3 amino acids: CASSRPSEGQPQHF. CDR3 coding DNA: TGTGCCAGCAGTCGGCCCTCCGAAGGTCAGCCCCAGCATTTT.